The 30 T cell receptor beta chains below all came from one sample that was sequenced in a study of blood T cell repertoires in COVID-19. Produced via immunoSEQ multiplex PCR; TCRdb's table is partial and in-frame only. The repertoire includes tens of thousands of clones, around 93% of them detected once, and approximately 2.3% sits in the top ten. The sequenced material came from peripheral blood. The receptor set was obtained from a human donor with active COVID-19. The donor label of this sample is uncertain.

As concerns this clone: This sample includes further DNA sequences coding for the same CDR3. The chain employs TRBV11-2 and TRBJ2-7; 7 bases map to TRBD1. With V trimmed by 4 bases and J by 1 base, 10 bases remained unmatched. CDR1 is SGHAT and CDR2 is FQNNGV in the germline V gene. This CDR3 spans 16 amino acids. CDR3 DNA: TGTGCCAGCAGCTCCAGGACAGGCCGGTTTTCCTACGAGCAGTACTTC. This sequence encodes CASSSRTGRFSYEQYF. Based on the CDR3 plus reference TRBV11-2 and TRBJ2-7, the full variable domain is EAGVAQSPRYKIIEKRQSVAFWCNPISGHATLYWYQQILGQGPKLLIQFQNNGVVDDSQLPKDRFSAERLKGVDSTLKIQPAKLEDSAVYLCASSSRTGRFSYEQYFGPGTRLTVT.

The gene calls are TRBV27 and TRBJ2-5; 8 nucleotides match TRBD2. Germline V gene sequence: CDR1 MNHEY, CDR2 SMNVEV (reference sequence). Trimming at V came to 6 bases and at J to 5 bases, leaving 8 bases not matched to a gene. The CDR3 totals 14 residues. In DNA, the CDR3 is TGTGCCAGCAGCCCAGCGGGGGCGGGGGAGACCCAGTACTTC. The encoded protein is CASSPAGAGETQYF.

The chain uses TRBV11-2 and TRBJ1-5; D unclear. The CDR3 spans 17 residues. Trimming left V 1 base short and J 5 bases short, with 18 bases between. Germline V lookup: CDR1 SGHAT, CDR2 FQNNGV. The CDR3 reads CASSLALGGIGDQPQHF. The CDR3 DNA is TGTGCCAGCAGCTTAGCGTTAGGAGGGATCGGCGATCAGCCCCAGCATTTT.

The V gene is TRBV2, the J gene TRBJ2-5; 7 bases fit TRBD1. Losses at the gene ends were 2 bases for V and 6 bases for J; bases not matched to a gene: 6. CDR3 length equals 14 residues. CDR1 is SNHLY and CDR2 is FYNNEI in the germline V gene. CDR3 sequence reads: CASSETGDHKTQYF. The CDR3 coding sequence is TGTGCCAGCAGTGAAACAGGGGATCATAAGACCCAGTACTTC.

The chain is built from TRBV7-2 and TRBJ2-3, with 7 bases lining up with TRBD1. The junction had 3 bases not matched to a gene; V was cut back by 6 bases and J by 3 bases. The CDR3 runs to 13 residues. Germline loops: CDR1 SGHTA, CDR2 FQGNSA. This CDR3 is CASRRDRTDTQYF. For the CDR3, the DNA is TGTGCCAGCAGACGGGACAGAACAGATACGCAGTATTTT.

V and J are TRBV7-2 and TRBJ2-5; 8 bases agree with TRBD2. V lost 4 bases, J lost 3 bases, and 4 bases stayed unmatched. The germline V gene has CDR1 SGHTA and CDR2 FQGNSA. CDR3 length equals 14 residues. CDR3 protein: CASSYPGGKETQYF. As DNA, the CDR3 is TGTGCCAGCAGCTACCCGGGGGGGAAAGAGACCCAGTACTTC. Filled out from reference TRBV7-2 and TRBJ2-5, the complete variable domain reads GAGVSQSPSNKVTEKGKDVELRCDPISGHTALYWYRQSLGQGLEFLIYFQGNSAPDKSGLPSDRFSAERTGGSVSTLTIQRTQQEDSAVYLCASSYPGGKETQYFGPGTRLLVL.

The rearrangement joins TRBV7-8 to TRBJ2-5; D is unclear. V lost 5 bases and J 3 bases, leaving 16 bases between the germline ends. There are 15 residues in the CDR3. Germline CDR1 is SGHVS and CDR2 is FQNEAQ. In nucleotides, the CDR3 is TGTGCCAGCAGCCCGAGTTTAACGGAGAAAGAGACCCAGTACTTC. This sequence encodes CASSPSLTEKETQYF.

The chain combines TRBV30 with TRBJ2-5, with TRBD2 identical over 13 bases. J was trimmed by 4 bases and V by 5 bases; bases with no gene match: 4. The germline CDR1 and CDR2 sequences are GTSNPN and SVGIG (reference sequence). This CDR3 region has 14 residues. In DNA form, the CDR3 reads TGTGCCTGGGTACTAGCGGGGGGGCGAGAGACCCAGTACTTC. Protein: CAWVLAGGRETQYF.

The chain couples TRBV7-9 to TRBJ2-6; maybe TRBD1 (5 bases). The CDR3 sequence is 18 residues long. V gave up 3 bases and J gave up 1 base, with 16 bases separating them. Germline values: CDR1 SEHNR, CDR2 FQNEAQ (reference sequence). DNA for the CDR3: TGTGCCAGCAGCTTTAACCCCAGGGCGAAATCTGGGGCCAACGTCCTGACTTTC. This encodes CASSFNPRAKSGANVLTF. The variable domain in full, completed from reference TRBV7-9 and TRBJ2-6, reads DTGVSQNPRHKITKRGQNVTFRCDPISEHNRLYWYRQTLGQGPEFLTYFQNEAQLEKSRLLSDRFSAERPKGSFSTLEIQRTEQGDSAMYLCASSFNPRAKSGANVLTFGAGSRLTVL.

The chain joins TRBV24-1 to TRBJ2-1; 8 nucleotides agree with TRBD2. This CDR3 is built from 15 residues. Germline V gene sequence: CDR1 KGHDR, CDR2 SFDVKD. V trimming: 1 base; J trimming: 6 bases; junction bases outside the gene matches: 4. Here the CDR3 DNA reads TGTGCCACCAGTGATTTTGGTCGGGGGGGCAATGAGCAGTTCTTC. Amino acid sequence: CATSDFGRGGNEQFF.

V gene TRBV9 combines with J gene TRBJ1-4; D remains unclear. Looked up from germline, CDR1 is SGDLS and CDR2 is YYNGEE. This CDR3 is built from 14 residues. The V end was cut by 0 bases, the J end by 7 bases, with 10 bases between. The DNA of the CDR3 is TGTGCCAGCAGCGTAGATCCTTCGGGTGAAAAACTGTTTTTT. Amino acids: CASSVDPSGEKLFF.

The chain recombines TRBV29-1 with TRBJ2-1; perhaps TRBD1 as D (5 bases). V shed 7 bases and J shed 3 bases, with 10 bases lying between them. CDR1 and CDR2 from the germline V gene are SQVTM and ANQGSEA. The length of the CDR3 is 12 residues. The CDR3 coding sequence is TGCAGCGCCATCAGGGACTACAATGAGCAGTTCTTC. Amino acid sequence: CSAIRDYNEQFF.

The V and J genes are TRBV3-1 (or the pseudogene TRBV3-2) and TRBJ2-5; TRBD1 matches 9 bases. Germline lookup yields CDR1 LGHDT and CDR2 YNNKEL (reference sequence). The J segment lost 5 bases and the V segment lost 5 bases, leaving 9 bases of the junction unmatched. The CDR3 is 15 residues long. This CDR3 is CASSFGQGIMETQYF. In DNA form, the CDR3 reads TGTGCCAGCAGCTTCGGACAGGGGATTATGGAGACCCAGTACTTC.

V usage is TRBV6-4 and J usage is TRBJ2-1, with D possibly being TRBD2 (5 bases). This CDR3 has 13 amino acids. Germline V gene data show CDR1 as MRHNA and CDR2 as SNTAGT. V gave up 4 bases and J gave up 9 bases, with 13 bases separating them. The chain's CDR3 is CASSGTSASEQFF. As DNA, the CDR3 is TGTGCCAGCAGTGGTACTAGTGCAAGTGAGCAGTTCTTC.

The gene calls are TRBV5-1 and TRBJ1-1, with D perhaps TRBD1 (6 bases). Trimming left V 4 bases short and J 7 bases short, with 20 bases between. This CDR3 is built from 15 residues. In germline, CDR1 is SGHRS, CDR2 YFSETQ. In DNA form, the CDR3 reads TGCGCCAGCAGCGAAACCATAACAGGGAGGGATGAAGCTTTCTTT. Translated: CASSETITGRDEAFF.

The V and J genes are TRBV29-1 and TRBJ1-2; 7 bases are shared with TRBD1. The CDR3 consists of 14 residues. V shed 6 bases and J 8 bases; nucleotides not matched to a gene: 15. CDR1 is SQVTM, CDR2 ANQGSEA, per germline. CDR3 sequence reads: CSVNDREILRGYTF. CDR3 coding DNA: TGCAGCGTGAACGACAGGGAAATACTGCGAGGCTACACCTTC.

The chain joins TRBV6-5 to TRBJ1-4; D is unresolved. With 8 bases removed from V and 6 bases from J, the gap between germline ends came to 16 bases. The CDR3 runs 14 residues. Germline V CDR1 and CDR2: MNHEY, SVGAGI. CDR3 nucleotide sequence: TGTGCCAGCTCTTCTGGGGAGAGAGATGAAAAACTGTTTTTT. This sequence encodes CASSSGERDEKLFF.

In this sample, this clone turned up once. The V call is TRBV9, the J call TRBJ2-1; 8 bases are a match to TRBD2. The CDR3 loop spans 18 amino acids. Germline lookup yields CDR1 SGDLS and CDR2 YYNGEE. The junction had 15 bases not matched to a gene; V was cut back by 7 bases and J by 0 bases. CDR3 sequence reads: CASSGGGFYEGSYNEQFF. The CDR3 DNA reads as TGTGCCAGCTCGGGCGGGGGGTTCTACGAGGGCTCCTACAATGAGCAGTTCTTC.

This chain joins TRBV27 and TRBJ1-2; D possibly corresponds to TRBD1 (6 bases). V gave up 0 bases and J gave up 4 bases, with 18 bases separating them. CDR3 size: 17 residues. The germline CDR1 and CDR2 sequences are MNHEY and SMNVEV (reference sequence). CDR3 residues: CASSLSGASSQPYGYTF. Here the CDR3 DNA reads TGTGCCAGCAGTTTATCGGGGGCCTCATCCCAACCCTATGGCTACACCTTC.

The chain joins TRBV6-5 to TRBJ1-2; D not resolved. CDR3 length: 13 amino acids. Germline V CDR1 and CDR2: MNHEY, SVGAGI. V shed 2 bases and J shed 2 bases, with 6 bases lying between them. The chain's CDR3 is CASSYNRNYGYTF. The CDR3 nucleotides read TGTGCCAGCAGTTACAACAGAAACTATGGCTACACCTTC.

This chain uses TRBV7-2 with TRBJ1-3; D uncertain. CDR1 SGHTA and CDR2 FQGNSA come from the germline V gene. V was cut by 3 bases and J by 2 bases, with 11 bases left in between. The CDR3 spans 15 residues. The DNA for the CDR3 is TGTGCCAGCAGCTTGGCGGACTCTACTGGAAACACCATATATTTT. Its protein is CASSLADSTGNTIYF.

CDR3 protein: CASSFTSGGPDTQYF. The CDR3 nucleotides are TGTGCCAGCAGCTTCACTAGCGGGGGCCCAGATACGCAGTATTTT. V is TRBV5-6 and J is TRBJ2-3, with 11 bases matching TRBD2. With V trimmed by 2 bases and J by 4 bases, 3 bases remained unmatched. This CDR3 has 15 amino acids. CDR1 SGHDT and CDR2 YYEEEE come from the germline V gene.

In this sample, this clone turned up once. The rearrangement uses TRBV28 and TRBJ2-1; 13 bases match TRBD2. Germline V lookup: CDR1 MDHEN, CDR2 SYDVKM. The CDR3 sequence is 17 residues long. V shed 0 bases and J 4 bases; nucleotides not matched to a gene: 3. In DNA, the CDR3 is TGTGCCAGCAGTTTATGGACTAGCGGGGGGCGGTACAATGAGCAGTTCTTC. It encodes CASSLWTSGGRYNEQFF.

The rearrangement joins TRBV29-1 to TRBJ1-1, with D uncertain. Per the germline V gene, CDR1 is SQVTM and CDR2 is ANQGSEA. The CDR3 extends over 13 amino acids. Trimming removed 6 bases from V and 6 bases from J, with 17 bases in between. In DNA form, the CDR3 reads TGCAGCGTCTCTAGAGGCCAGAGCGCTGAAGCTTTCTTT. Its translation is CSVSRGQSAEAFF.

This chain joins TRBV11-3 and TRBJ1-1, with D maybe TRBD1 (5 bases). This CDR3 has 13 amino acids. The V gene's germline CDR1 is SGHNT and CDR2 YENEEA. Trimming removed 3 bases from V and 4 bases from J, with 9 bases in between. CDR3 protein: CASSFVGGTEAFF. The CDR3 DNA follows: TGTGCCAGCAGCTTTGTCGGGGGCACTGAAGCTTTCTTT.

This clone was observed a single time. V and J are TRBV19 and TRBJ1-5, with D maybe TRBD1 (6 bases). Trimming stripped 6 bases from V and 0 bases from J, with 18 bases between. The germline V gene encodes CDR1 LNHDA and CDR2 SQIVND (reference sequence). The CDR3 consists of 17 residues. The chain's CDR3 is CASSTGRGPFSNQPQHF. The CDR3 DNA sequence: TGTGCCAGTAGCACTGGGCGGGGGCCTTTTAGCAATCAGCCCCAGCATTTT.

The rearrangement links TRBV11-1 to TRBJ2-2, with D perhaps TRBD2 (5 bases). CDR3 length equals 14 residues. Germline V gene sequence: CDR1 SGHAT, CDR2 FQDESV (reference sequence). Trimming took off 3 bases at V and 1 base at J, with 6 bases between the two ends. The CDR3 coding sequence is TGTGCCAGCAGCTTGGACTTGAACACCGGGGAGCTGTTTTTT. Its protein product is CASSLDLNTGELFF.

The chain has TRBV3-1 (or the pseudogene TRBV3-2) and TRBJ2-7; 14 nucleotides agree with TRBD2. CDR1 and CDR2 (germline): LGHDT, YNNKEL (reference sequence). V lost 4 bases and J lost 7; bases outside the gene matches: 9. The CDR3 length is 16 residues. The CDR3 region is CASSLRLAGGPREQYF. CDR3 nucleotide sequence: TGTGCCAGCAGCCTGAGACTAGCGGGGGGGCCTAGGGAGCAGTACTTC.

The table lists this clone with a few counts. The V and J genes are TRBV7-9 and TRBJ1-2, with TRBD1 as a possible D gene (6 bases). Germline V lookup: CDR1 SEHNR, CDR2 FQNEAQ (reference sequence). The CDR3 runs to 12 residues. V was cut by 4 bases and J by 7 bases, with 10 bases left in between. The CDR3 DNA reads TGTGCCAGCAGCTCCGGGACAATTGGCTACACCTTC. Translating gives CASSSGTIGYTF.

CDR3 coding DNA: TGTGCCAGCAGGGGACAGGGGATTGGGGATACGCAGTATTTT. It encodes CASRGQGIGDTQYF. The rearrangement links TRBV5-4 to TRBJ2-3, with 10 bases identical to TRBD1. V shed 5 bases and J 6 bases; nucleotides not matched to a gene: 6. The CDR3 runs 14 residues. The germline gives CDR1 SGHNT, CDR2 YYREEE (reference sequence).